The entry below gives a single T cell receptor beta chain sequence along with its context. The entry originates in a study of blood T cell repertoires in COVID-19. As for the study in general: COVID-19 samples collected from the United States, Italy and Spain covered acute and convalescent phases. T cells, B-cell-depleted T cells, or PBMCs supplied cDNA or gDNA.

Two negative PCRs, clearance, or symptom resolution had been documented for recovered Cohort 3 donors. The CDR3 consists of 11 residues. Between the trimmed V and J ends, which lost 7 bases and 10 bases, there was a span of 11 bases. From germline, CDR1 is SGHAT and CDR2 FQDESV (reference sequence). The method was immunoSEQ multiplex PCR; TCRdb's version includes in-frame clones alone and lacks a portion of them. The sample holds 360,000 or so clones, more than 85% seen once. Sequenced material: PBMCs or T cells enriched from blood (not recorded which). The V gene is TRBV11-1, the J gene TRBJ2-1, with D maybe TRBD1 (7 bases). The source of this sequence is a young woman who had recovered from COVID-19. The CDR3 loop reads CASTGGWEQFF. CDR3 in DNA: TGTGCCAGCACAGGGGGGTGGGAGCAGTTCTTC.